Listed here are 14 T cell receptor beta chains from one sample, sequenced in a study of T-cell reconstitution after alpha-beta-depleted transplantation in children (dated by TCRdb to between 2015 and 2016). Library creation used PCR. The data were produced on an Illumina HiSeq 2500. To normalize quantification of the TCRbeta repertoire, the TCR libraries were built with molecular barcoding that relied on unique molecular identifiers. TCRdb took the public reads, trimmed them with fastp at Q25, ran MiXCR for clone calling and kept in-frame beta chains. When rows share a CDR3 protein, they turn into one entry using the most common DNA and genes. This sample is represented by approximately 85,000 distinct CDR3 sequences; roughly 16% of them were singletons. The top ten clonotypes cover about 18% of the sample. In the paper's terms, the treatment or condition label means: allogeneic hematopoietic cell transplantation with graft depleted of TCRalphabeta T cells and CD19 B cells.

The sequencing here drew on PBMCs, mostly from graft donor cells, taken 180 days after TCRalphabeta/CD19-depleted stem cell transplant. These receptors came from a male patient between 2 and 15 years old who had a stem cell transplant for acute lymphoblastic leukemia, so the T cells may come from the graft donor.

In this sample, this clonotype turned up a few times. The rearrangement uses TRBV5-5 and TRBJ1-5; possibly TRBD1 for D (5 bases). The V end lost 0 bases, the J end lost 0 bases, and 16 bases lay between the germline ends. Germline V lookup: CDR1 SGHKS, CDR2 YYEKEE (reference sequence). CDR3 length equals 18 residues. The CDR3 region is CASSLGWAGLYSNQPQHF. The CDR3 DNA sequence: TGTGCCAGCAGCTTGGGTTGGGCAGGGCTCTATAGCAATCAGCCCCAGCATTTT.

This clonotype occurred a few times. The gene calls are TRBV3-1 and TRBJ1-2; possible D gene TRBD1, 6 bases. The CDR3 loop spans 15 amino acids. Trimming took 8 bases from V and 2 from J, leaving 18 bases between them. Germline V lookup: CDR1 LGHDT, CDR2 YNNKEL (reference sequence). CDR3 coding DNA: TGTGCCAGCTCCCTCAGGGCAGGGGCAAACTATGGCTACACCTTC. Translated: CASSLRAGANYGYTF.

The chain links TRBV9 to TRBJ2-7; D is uncertain. Germline CDR1 reads SGDLS; CDR2 reads YYNGEE. Deletions cut 2 bases from V and 6 bases from J, with 15 bases between. This CDR3 contains 14 residues. CDR3 in DNA: TGTGCCAGCAGCGTTATGGTCGACTTCGGCGAGCAGTACTTC. It is translated as CASSVMVDFGEQYF.

This clonotype occurred a few times. V is TRBV18 and J is TRBJ1-5; D is undetermined. CDR1 is KGHSH and CDR2 is LQKENI in the germline V gene. The CDR3 runs to 13 residues. V was clipped by 3 bases and J by 5 bases, with 8 bases between them. The CDR3 loop reads CASSPQADQPQHF. The DNA of the CDR3 is TGTGCCAGCTCACCGCAAGCAGATCAGCCCCAGCATTTT.

This clonotype was counted between two and nine times. The chain links TRBV20-1 to TRBJ2-1, with D possibly matching TRBD2 (6 bases). Trimming pared 1 base from V and 4 bases from J, leaving 14 bases between. This CDR3 has 15 amino acids. The V gene's germline CDR1 is DFQATT and CDR2 SNEGSKA (reference sequence). The CDR3 bases are TGCAGTGCTAGAGCGTGGAGGGGCGTGTACAATGAGCAGTTCTTC. Translating it yields CSARAWRGVYNEQFF.

This chain joins TRBV29-1 and TRBJ2-3; a possible D gene is TRBD2 (7 bases). The CDR3 is 14 residues long. Germline V CDR1 and CDR2: SQVTM, ANQGSEA. With 7 bases removed from V and 1 base from J, the gap between germline ends came to 15 bases. Here the CDR3 DNA reads TGCAGCGGGGGGGGCGGCCTCGGCACAGATACGCAGTATTTT. Residues: CSGGGGLGTDTQYF.

This clonotype was picked up many times. The chain has TRBV10-1 and TRBJ2-1; weak D call: TRBD1 (5 bases). V was cut by 0 bases and J by 8 bases, with 14 bases left in between. Germline V gene data show CDR1 as WNHNN and CDR2 as SYGVQD (reference sequence). The CDR3 is 15 residues long. This CDR3 reads CASSESGLGADEQFF. In DNA, the CDR3 is TGCGCCAGCAGTGAGTCGGGGCTAGGTGCCGATGAGCAGTTCTTC.

This clonotype was seen a handful of times. This chain joins TRBV6-1 and TRBJ2-7; the D gene is possibly TRBD2 (6 bases). Germline assignment: CDR1 MNHNS and CDR2 SASEGT. This CDR3 contains 13 residues. The V and J ends lost 7 bases and 6 bases respectively, with 16 bases between them. The CDR3 DNA reads TGTGCCAGCAAAATGGGAGGTCGAAGCGAGCAGTACTTC. Translation gives CASKMGGRSEQYF.

This clonotype occurred many times. The gene calls are TRBV6-2 or TRBV6-3 and TRBJ1-6; D call uncertain. V dropped 6 bases and J dropped 7 bases, with 10 bases sitting between them. The CDR3 spans 13 residues. Germline assignment: CDR1 MNHEY and CDR2 SVGEGT. This CDR3 is CASSLVGNSPLHF. Written as DNA, the CDR3 is TGTGCCAGCAGCCTAGTGGGGAATTCACCCCTCCACTTT.

This clonotype was picked up a small number of times. V is TRBV7-9 and J is TRBJ1-2, with a weak D call TRBD1 (5 bases). The CDR3 loop spans 15 amino acids. V was cut by 2 bases and J by 1 base, with 11 bases left in between. The germline V gene has CDR1 SEHNR and CDR2 FQNEAQ (reference sequence). The CDR3 sequence is CASSLRQLFNYGYTF. The DNA of the CDR3 is TGTGCCAGCAGCTTAAGACAGCTTTTTAACTATGGCTACACCTTC.

This clonotype was recorded a few times. The chain joins TRBV7-6 to TRBJ2-1; D is possibly TRBD2 (5 bases). The CDR3 runs 14 residues. Trimming removed 7 bases from V and 4 bases from J, with 14 bases in between. CDR1 SGHVS and CDR2 FNYEAQ come from the germline V gene. Here the CDR3 DNA reads TGTGCCAGCAACAAAAACGGGGATTACAATGAGCAGTTCTTC. This encodes CASNKNGDYNEQFF.

The chain has TRBV12-3 or TRBV12-4 and TRBJ2-1, with D possibly being TRBD2 (6 bases). The germline V and J ends were trimmed by 3 bases and 1 base, with 10 bases remaining between them. The length of the CDR3 is 15 residues. The CDR3 loop reads CASSLAGPSYNEQFF. CDR3 bases: TGTGCCAGCAGTTTGGCGGGACCTTCCTACAATGAGCAGTTCTTC.

The chain combines TRBV5-1 with TRBJ1-1; no clear D gene. Germline V lookup: CDR1 SGHRS, CDR2 YFSETQ. The CDR3 is made up of 13 amino acids. Trimming stripped 8 bases from V and 2 bases from J, with 13 bases between. In DNA form, the CDR3 reads TGCGCCAGTGGATTTTGGGGAAACACTGAAGCTTTCTTT. This translates into CASGFWGNTEAFF.

A few counts support this clonotype. This chain connects TRBV20-1 to TRBJ2-7, with D possibly being TRBD1 (5 bases). With 6 bases removed from V and 3 bases from J, the gap between germline ends came to 21 bases. Per the germline V gene, CDR1 is DFQATT and CDR2 is SNEGSKA (reference sequence). The CDR3 is 15 residues long. The chain's CDR3 is CSAIVQGRPDYEQYF. CDR3 in DNA: TGCAGTGCCATAGTGCAGGGCCGACCCGACTACGAGCAGTACTTC.